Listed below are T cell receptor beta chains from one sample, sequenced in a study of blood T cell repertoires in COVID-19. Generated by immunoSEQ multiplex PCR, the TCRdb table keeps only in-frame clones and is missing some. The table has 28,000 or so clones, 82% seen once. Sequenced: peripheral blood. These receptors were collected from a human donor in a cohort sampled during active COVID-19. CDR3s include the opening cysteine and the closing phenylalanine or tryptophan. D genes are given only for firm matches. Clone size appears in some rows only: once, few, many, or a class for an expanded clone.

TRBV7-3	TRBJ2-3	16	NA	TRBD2	TGTGCCAGCAGCAGGAGGCCCCAGGGAGGGGCAGATACGCAGTATTTT	CASSRRPQGGADTQYF
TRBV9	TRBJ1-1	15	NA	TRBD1	TGTGCCAGCAGCGTAGAGACAGGGTTGTTCGCTGAAGCTTTCTTT	CASSVETGLFAEAFF
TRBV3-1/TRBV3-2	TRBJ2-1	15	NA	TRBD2	TGTGCCAGCAGTCAGAGTAGCGGGACTTACAATGAGCAGTTCTTC	CASSQSSGTYNEQFF
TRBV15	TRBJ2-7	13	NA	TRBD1	TGTGCCACCCGAAGGGACAGGACCTACGAACAGTACTTC	CATRRDRTYEQYF
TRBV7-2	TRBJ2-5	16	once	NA	TGTGCCAGCAGCTTAGCGGCAGGGGCGTTCCAAGAGACCCAGTACTTC	CASSLAAGAFQETQYF
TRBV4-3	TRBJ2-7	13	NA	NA	TGCGCCAGCAGCCAAGCAGGAACCTACGAGCAGTACTTC	CASSQAGTYEQYF
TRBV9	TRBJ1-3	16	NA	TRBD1	TGTGCCAGCAGCGACCCCGGACAGGGGGCTGGAAACACCATATATTTT	CASSDPGQGAGNTIYF
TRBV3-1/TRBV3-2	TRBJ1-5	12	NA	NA	TGTGCCAGCAGCCAAACGGGTCAGCCCCAGCATTTT	CASSQTGQPQHF
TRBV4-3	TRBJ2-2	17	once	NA	TGCGCCAGCAGCCAAGGGGTGGTTTTGGAGATCCTCGGGGAGCTGTTTTTT	CASSQGVVLEILGELFF
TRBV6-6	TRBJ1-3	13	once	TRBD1	TGTGCCAGCAGCCGGGACAGCGGAAACACCATATATTTT	CASSRDSGNTIYF
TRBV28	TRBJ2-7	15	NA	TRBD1	TGTGCCAGCAGTCCACAGCAGACAGGGGCCTACGAGCAGTACTTC	CASSPQQTGAYEQYF
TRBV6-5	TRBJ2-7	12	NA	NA	TGTGCCACGCAATCAGAATTCTGGGAGCAGTACTTC	CATQSEFWEQYF
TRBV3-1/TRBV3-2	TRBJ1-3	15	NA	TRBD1	TGTGCCAGCAGCCAAGGCCTTGCAGGGGGCCTCACCATATATTTT	CASSQGLAGGLTIYF
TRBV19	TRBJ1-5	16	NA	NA	TGTGCCAGTAGTCCTAAGTCCGGGACAAGCAATCAGCCCCAGCATTTT	CASSPKSGTSNQPQHF
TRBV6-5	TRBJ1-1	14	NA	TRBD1	TGTGCCAGCAGACCGGGACAGGTGAACACTGAAGCTTTCTTT	CASRPGQVNTEAFF
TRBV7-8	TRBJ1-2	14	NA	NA	TGTGCCAGCAGCGGGGAACAGGCCCCGGGTGGCTACACCTTC	CASSGEQAPGGYTF
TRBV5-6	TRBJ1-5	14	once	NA	TGTGCCAGCAGCTTCCTGGGAACAGGTCAGCCCCAGCATTTT	CASSFLGTGQPQHF
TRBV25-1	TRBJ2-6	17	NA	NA	TGTGCCAGCAGTGAACGCGGTTTCGGCTCTGGGGCCAACGTCCTGACTTTC	CASSERGFGSGANVLTF
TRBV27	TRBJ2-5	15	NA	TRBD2	TGTGCCAGCAGTTTCCCGGGACTAGGAGGGGAGACCCAGTACTTC	CASSFPGLGGETQYF
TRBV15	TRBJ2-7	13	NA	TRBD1	TGTGCCACCAGCAGCAACAGGGGGTACGAGCAGTACTTC	CATSSNRGYEQYF
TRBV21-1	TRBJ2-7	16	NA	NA	TGTGCCCCCACAGGGGCCGGAAGGTGGTCGGGGTACGAGCAGTACTTC	CAPTGAGRWSGYEQYF
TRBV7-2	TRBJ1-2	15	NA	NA	TGTGCCAGCAGCTTAGGATGGAAACAGTCCGGTGGCTACACCTTC	CASSLGWKQSGGYTF
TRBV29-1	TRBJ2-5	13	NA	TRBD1	TGCAGCGTAGGACAGGGGGTGTCAGAGACCCAGTACTTC	CSVGQGVSETQYF
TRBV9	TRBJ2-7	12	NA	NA	TGTGCCAGCAGCGCAACTAGCCACGAGCAGTACTTC	CASSATSHEQYF
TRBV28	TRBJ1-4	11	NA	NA	TGTGCCAGCAGTTTTTCGGGAAAACTGTTTTTT	CASSFSGKLFF
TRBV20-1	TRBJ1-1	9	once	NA	TGCAGTGCCGGAATGAGGATTACCTTT	CSAGMRITF
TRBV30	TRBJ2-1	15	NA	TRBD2	TGTGCCTGGAGTGCACAACATAGCGGGAGGCGTGAGCAGTTCTTC	CAWSAQHSGRREQFF
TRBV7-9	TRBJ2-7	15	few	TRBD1	TGTGCCAGCACCTCAAGCGGGACAGGGGCCCACGAGCAGTACTTC	CASTSSGTGAHEQYF
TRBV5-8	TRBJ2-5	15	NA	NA	TGTGCCAGCAGCCTTCTGGACTGGCAGCAAGAGACCCAGTACTTC	CASSLLDWQQETQYF
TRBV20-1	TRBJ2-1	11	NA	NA	TGCAGTGCTAGAGATCGCCAGGAACAATTCTTC	CSARDRQEQFF
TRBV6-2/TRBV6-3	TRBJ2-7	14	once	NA	TGTGCCAGCAGTTACGCGATGGGAGACTACGAGCAGTACTTC	CASSYAMGDYEQYF
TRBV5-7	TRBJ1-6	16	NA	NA	TGTGCCAGCAGCCCCAGGGGCGGGGGTGAATATTCACCCCTCCACTTT	CASSPRGGGEYSPLHF
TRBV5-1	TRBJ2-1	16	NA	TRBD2	TGCGCCAGCAGCTTGGCGACTAGCGGCCTATACAATGAGCAGTTCTTC	CASSLATSGLYNEQFF